The subject of this entry is one TCR beta chain. Its antigen is not identified. Regarding time point: persistent/refractory GD, antithyroid drugs over 5 years with positive TRAb. With RNA extracted from PBMCs as input, the TCR library was made. The data belong to a study of regulatory T cells in long-lasting Graves disease. V lost 5 bases and J 5 bases, leaving 25 bases between the germline ends. The CDR3 contains 18 residues. The germline gives CDR1 MNHNS, CDR2 SASEGT. General study results and limits: A greater number of public clonotypes (around 2,700) was shared by persistent patients than by new patients (about 990).

CDR3 regions were amplified by Arm-PCR using iRepertoire HTBI primers to build TCR beta libraries. TCRdb independently ran MiXCR on the multiplex PCR reads; one entry per CDR3 protein. Here the sample spans 500,000 to 800,000 distinct CDR3 sequences, 25% to 35% being singletons. Sequenced material: peripheral blood mononuclear cells (PBMCs), taken when the disease was refractory, from a patient treated with antithyroid drugs. The chain recombines TRBV6-1 with TRBJ1-5; a possible D gene is TRBD1 (5 bases). This clonotype was sampled from a female donor with Graves disease. The CDR3 sequence: CASSTTRDGPGGDQPQHF. The CDR3 DNA reads as TGTGCCAGCAGTACAACTAGGGATGGACCCGGGGGGGATCAGCCCCAGCATTTT.